The clone carrying this TCR beta chain was recorded many times. Its matching antigen is unknown. The germline V gene has CDR1 SGHTA and CDR2 FQGNSA. V lost 4 bases and J lost 7, with 14 bases in between. The CDR3 has 13 amino acids. These data originate in a study of beta chain features in type 1 diabetes. Study-level points and caveats: Fewer junction insertions and more nucleotide deletions appeared in type 1 diabetes patients. Shorter TCRB CDR3s, moderately but significantly so, were found in Type 1 diabetes patients in all four CD4+ subsets.

Expressed TCRB transcripts were sequenced because the isolated RNA had all been reverse transcribed beforehand. Using immunoSEQ multiplex PCR, the repertoire was profiled, and TCRdb retains in-frame clones only, with some absent. The sample consists of about 150,000 clones, 13% of them appearing once. The material sequenced was central memory CD4+ T cells from blood. The origin of this receptor is a man aged 18 to 35 with type 1 diabetes. V and J are TRBV7-2 and TRBJ2-7, with D perhaps assigned TRBD1 or TRBD2 (5 bases each). The CDR3 region is CASSSARDAEQYF. For the CDR3, the DNA is TGTGCCAGCAGCTCGGCGAGGGACGCGGAGCAGTACTTC.